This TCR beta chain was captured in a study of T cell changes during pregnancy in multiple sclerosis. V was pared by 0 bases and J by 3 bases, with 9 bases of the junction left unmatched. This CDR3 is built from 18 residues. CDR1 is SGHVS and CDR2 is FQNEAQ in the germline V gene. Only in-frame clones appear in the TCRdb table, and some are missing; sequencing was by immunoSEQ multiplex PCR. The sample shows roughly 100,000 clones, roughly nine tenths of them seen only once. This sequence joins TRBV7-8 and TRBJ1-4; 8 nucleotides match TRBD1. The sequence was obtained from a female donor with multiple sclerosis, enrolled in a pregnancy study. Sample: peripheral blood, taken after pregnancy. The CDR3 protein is CASSLAGHQGAANEKLFF. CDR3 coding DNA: TGTGCCAGCAGCTTAGCGGGGCATCAGGGGGCTGCTAATGAAAAACTGTTTTTT.